These T cell receptor beta chains were read from a single sample in a study of T cell repertoires in cytomegalovirus infection. These TCRs are of unknown antigen specificity. One entry per CDR3 protein results from TCRdb running MiXCR on the reads. The table shows 450,000 to 600,000 distinct CDR3 sequences, with under 55% occurring only once. The specimen was cultured PBMCs, collected from culture after CMV antigen stimulation. These receptors were taken from a human donor in good health (CMV status not recorded). Some clones in this sample may be carry-over from other donors' samples. CDR3s include the opening cysteine and the closing phenylalanine or tryptophan. Fields, in order: J gene, D gene, clone size, V gene, CDR3 protein, CDR3 DNA. The D gene is left open where the match is weak. Part of the rows lack a size; the others show once, few, many or a class for expanded clones.

>TRBJ1-5|NA|few|TRBV7-8
CASGVRPGDGQPQHF
TGTGCCAGCGGTGTGAGGCCCGGGGATGGTCAGCCCCAGCATTTT
>TRBJ2-1|NA|NA|TRBV5-5
CASSLSQGSYNEQFF
TGTGCCAGCAGCTTGAGTCAGGGCTCCTACAATGAGCAGTTCTTC
>TRBJ2-7|TRBD2|NA|TRBV10-3
CAISDWSSGRAYEQYF
TGTGCCATCAGTGATTGGTCTAGCGGGAGGGCCTACGAGCAGTACTTC
>TRBJ2-3|NA|NA|TRBV7-8
CASSYSVGAQYF
TGTGCCAGCAGCTATAGTGTGGGTGCGCAGTATTTT
>TRBJ2-7|TRBD1|NA|TRBV7-6
CASSLGAGTGGSEQYF
TGTGCCAGCAGCTTAGGTGCGGGGACAGGGGGGAGCGAGCAGTACTTC
>TRBJ2-3|NA|NA|TRBV7-2
CASSLERPRGDTQYF
TGTGCCAGCAGCTTAGAAAGGCCGAGGGGAGATACGCAGTATTTT
>TRBJ2-7|TRBD1|many|TRBV25-1
CASSEWTGGVNEQYF
TGTGCCAGCAGTGAATGGACAGGGGGTGTGAACGAGCAGTACTTC
>TRBJ2-5|NA|few|TRBV5-5
CASNRASQETQYF
TGTGCCTCCAACCGGGCTTCCCAGGAGACCCAGTACTTC
>TRBJ1-1|NA|NA|TRBV7-2
CASSLRTGITTEAFF
TGTGCCAGCAGCCTTAGAACAGGGATCACCACTGAAGCTTTCTTT
>TRBJ2-3|NA|few|TRBV6-1
CASSEANTDTQYF
TGTGCCAGCAGTGAAGCGAACACAGATACGCAGTATTTT
>TRBJ2-7|TRBD2|many|TRBV12-3/TRBV12-4
CASSSLAGGKFYEQYF
TGTGCCAGCAGCTCTCTAGCGGGAGGGAAATTCTACGAGCAGTACTTC
>TRBJ2-7|TRBD1|NA|TRBV6-2/TRBV6-3
CASTRTGGIHYEQYF
TGTGCCAGCACCCGGACAGGGGGCATTCACTACGAGCAGTACTTC
>TRBJ2-5|NA|NA|TRBV7-2
CASSKVYRETQYF
TGTGCCAGCAGCAAGGTTTACAGAGAGACCCAGTACTTC
>TRBJ1-4|NA|NA|TRBV12-3/TRBV12-4
CASSFRPSDQDEKLFF
TGTGCCAGCAGTTTTCGTCCCAGCGATCAGGATGAAAAACTGTTTTTT
>TRBJ1-2|NA|NA|TRBV7-2
CASSLVRGGIYGYTF
TGTGCCAGCAGCTTAGTAAGGGGGGGGATCTATGGCTACACCTTC
>TRBJ1-2|NA|NA|TRBV14
CASSHEDPGAGTGYTF
TGTGCCAGCAGCCATGAAGATCCTGGAGCAGGGACAGGCTACACCTTC
>TRBJ1-2|NA|NA|TRBV7-2
CASSLGRAGYTF
TGTGCCAGCAGCTTAGGTAGGGCTGGCTACACCTTC
>TRBJ1-5|NA|many|TRBV7-2
CASSFESLAVPPQHF
TGTGCCAGCAGCTTTGAGAGTCTTGCAGTTCCGCCCCAGCATTTT
>TRBJ2-5|NA|NA|TRBV6-1
CASTTRSWYQETQYF
TGTGCCAGCACCACGCGGAGCTGGTACCAAGAGACCCAGTACTTC
>TRBJ1-3|NA|NA|TRBV12-3/TRBV12-4
CASGGLPRNTIYF
TGTGCCTCTGGGGGGCTACCTAGAAACACCATATATTTT
>TRBJ1-1|NA|NA|TRBV7-9
CASSLIPPEAFF
TGTGCCAGCAGCTTAATCCCCCCTGAAGCTTTCTTT
>TRBJ1-4|TRBD1|NA|TRBV7-3
CASSRQGASEKLFF
TGTGCCAGCAGCCGACAGGGGGCGAGTGAAAAACTGTTTTTT
>TRBJ2-3|TRBD1|few|TRBV19
CASSSQTGAYGTQYF
TGTGCCAGTAGTAGCCAGACAGGGGCGTACGGTACGCAGTATTTT
>TRBJ1-2|TRBD1|NA|TRBV7-8
CASSRGTGGFTNYGYTF
TGTGCCAGCAGCCGGGGGACAGGGGGCTTCACTAACTATGGCTACACCTTC
>TRBJ2-2|TRBD1|NA|TRBV5-1
CAVSPLPGQGPGELFF
TGCGCCGTCAGCCCTCTTCCGGGACAGGGGCCCGGGGAGCTGTTTTTT
>TRBJ2-2|TRBD2|once|TRBV2
CASSEAPGGFTGGELFF
TGTGCCAGCAGTGAAGCACCGGGAGGATTTACCGGCGGGGAGCTGTTTTTT
>TRBJ1-2|NA|few|TRBV7-2
CASSPSTVNYGYTF
TGTGCCAGCAGCCCTTCGACAGTTAACTATGGCTACACCTTC
>TRBJ1-5|TRBD1|few|TRBV18
CASSPGGTGGNQPQHF
TGTGCCAGCTCCCCCGGCGGGACAGGGGGCAATCAGCCCCAGCATTTT
>TRBJ2-5|NA|NA|TRBV2
CASEVGLETQYF
TGTGCCAGCGAAGTAGGGTTGGAGACCCAGTACTTC
>TRBJ2-7|NA|few|TRBV6-1
CASSERGHLAEQYF
TGTGCCAGCAGTGAGCGGGGGCATTTAGCCGAGCAGTACTTC
>TRBJ2-3|NA|once|TRBV27
CASSSGRFLSPPAQYF
TGTGCCAGCAGTTCCGGACGATTCCTATCTCCCCCTGCGCAGTATTTT
>TRBJ1-2|NA|NA|TRBV6-6
CASSKTDSWSGYTF
TGTGCCAGCAGTAAGACGGATTCCTGGTCTGGCTACACCTTC
>TRBJ2-5|NA|few|TRBV4-2
CASSQGDRGSGGETQYF
TGTGCCAGCAGCCAAGGGGACCGGGGTAGCGGTGGTGAGACCCAGTACTTC
>TRBJ2-7|NA|NA|TRBV19
CASSIKGGQVYEQYF
TGTGCCAGTAGTATAAAAGGTGGCCAGGTGTACGAGCAGTACTTC
>TRBJ1-2|NA|NA|TRBV2
CASRDTNYGYTF
TGTGCCAGCAGGGACACCAACTATGGCTACACCTTC
>TRBJ1-4|NA|few|TRBV7-9
CASSLAVGINEKLFF
TGTGCCAGCAGCTTAGCCGTAGGGATTAATGAAAAACTGTTTTTT
>TRBJ2-1|TRBD2|few|TRBV27
CASRGLAGAGNEQFF
TGTGCCAGCAGAGGGCTAGCGGGAGCTGGGAATGAGCAGTTCTTC
>TRBJ1-5|TRBD1|NA|TRBV4-1
CASSEDRFQPQHF
TGCGCCAGCAGCGAGGACAGGTTCCAGCCCCAGCATTTT
>TRBJ2-3|NA|few|TRBV24-1
CATSETGATTDTQYF
TGTGCCACCAGTGAAACCGGGGCGACCACAGATACGCAGTATTTT
>TRBJ2-3|NA|NA|TRBV7-8
CASGEFRTDTQYF
TGTGCCAGCGGGGAATTCCGCACAGATACGCAGTATTTT
>TRBJ2-1|NA|NA|TRBV19
CASSIGSPNRNEQFF
TGTGCCAGTAGTATCGGCAGTCCTAACCGCAATGAGCAGTTCTTC
>TRBJ1-5|NA|few|TRBV12-3/TRBV12-4
CASSFRGRQPQHF
TGTGCCAGCAGTTTCAGGGGAAGGCAGCCCCAGCATTTT
>TRBJ2-1|NA|NA|TRBV6-2/TRBV6-3
CASSYHPLGEQFF
TGTGCCAGCAGTTACCACCCCTTAGGTGAGCAGTTCTTC
>TRBJ2-7|NA|NA|TRBV12-3/TRBV12-4
CASSFAEGGTTYEQYF
TGTGCCAGCAGCTTTGCCGAGGGCGGAACCACCTACGAGCAGTACTTC
>TRBJ2-5|TRBD2|few|TRBV7-6
CASSPGLAGTQETQYF
TGTGCCAGCAGCCCAGGACTAGCGGGAACCCAAGAGACCCAGTACTTC
>TRBJ2-1|NA|NA|TRBV6-1
CASSEGTQQFF
TGTGCCAGCAGTGAAGGGACACAGCAGTTCTTC
>TRBJ1-2|TRBD1|NA|TRBV18
CASSSGQEQGYTF
TGTGCCAGCTCCTCCGGACAGGAACAAGGCTACACCTTC
>TRBJ2-7|NA|few|TRBV6-2/TRBV6-3
CASSSVVHSIYEQYF
TGTGCCAGCAGTTCGGTGGTGCACAGCATCTACGAGCAGTACTTC
>TRBJ1-2|NA|few|TRBV7-6
CASSLEEGINYGYTF
TGTGCCAGCAGTCTAGAGGAGGGAATTAACTATGGCTACACCTTC
>TRBJ1-2|TRBD1|NA|TRBV19
CASSSYTGVYGYTF
TGTGCCAGTAGTAGTTATACAGGGGTCTATGGCTACACCTTC
>TRBJ2-3|TRBD2|few|TRBV6-8
CATHRGGGTDTQYF
TGTGCCACCCATCGCGGGGGGGGCACAGATACGCAGTATTTT
>TRBJ2-7|NA|NA|TRBV6-6
CASSYSPNYEQYF
TGTGCCAGCAGTTACTCCCCCAATTACGAGCAGTACTTC
>TRBJ2-2|NA|many|TRBV7-2
CASSLLGARNTGELFF
TGTGCCAGCAGCTTATTGGGGGCTCGGAACACCGGGGAGCTGTTTTTT
>TRBJ1-2|NA|NA|TRBV19
CASSILTVNYGYTF
TGTGCCAGTAGTATATTGACAGTCAACTATGGCTACACCTTC
>TRBJ1-5|NA|NA|TRBV7-9
CASSIQGNPNQPQHF
TGTGCCAGCAGCATACAGGGTAACCCCAATCAGCCCCAGCATTTT